The 28 T cell receptor beta chains in this list originate from one sample, sequenced in a study of blood T cells in healthy people across ages. PCR was performed a second time for roughly 7 to 11 cycles using a sample-barcoded 5' primer and a J-beta primer mix. TCRdb called the 5' RACE reads again in MiXCR, with one record for every CDR3 protein. Counted here are around 400,000 distinct CDR3 sequences, 45% to 65% occurring once; the ten biggest clones make up 51%. The sequencing sample was made of blood. Every receptor here comes from a man aged 60-69 years in good health.

CDR3 coding DNA: TGCGCCAGCAGCTCTACGCGATCCTACGAGCAGTACTTC. Its translation: CASSSTRSYEQYF. The chain links TRBV5-1 to TRBJ2-7; D is unclear. Germline assignment: CDR1 SGHRS and CDR2 YFSETQ. Trimming cost V 3 bases and J 1 base, with 8 bases left between them. This CDR3 is built from 13 residues.

The chain carries TRBV20-1 and TRBJ2-4, with a possible D match to TRBD2 (6 bases). The DNA end is more similar to TRBJ2-5, so the J call may be wrong. The germline gives CDR1 DFQATT, CDR2 SNEGSKA (reference sequence). This CDR3 contains 15 residues. CDR3 sequence: CTRVVERANRETQYF. DNA for the CDR3: TGCACCAGGGTGGTGGAGCGGGCCAACCGAGAGACCCAGTACTTC.

This chain joins TRBV28 and TRBJ1-1; the D is unclear. CDR1 is MDHEN and CDR2 is SYDVKM in the germline V gene. V shed 10 bases and J shed 4 bases, with 49 bases lying between them. This CDR3 region has 24 residues. The CDR3 reads CAMGPGLLCWALLCLLGAGTEAFF. The CDR3 DNA sequence: TGTGCCATGGGCCCCGGGCTCCTCTGCTGGGCACTGCTTTGTCTCCTGGGAGCAGGCACTGAAGCTTTCTTT.

This rearrangement joins TRBV20-1 to TRBJ1-6, with D hard to call. The CDR3 spans 16 residues. Deletions cut 3 bases from V and 7 bases from J, with 19 bases between. Germline V gene sequence: CDR1 DFQATT, CDR2 SNEGSKA (reference sequence). The CDR3 loop reads CSARDRPGVWNSPLHF. The DNA of the CDR3 is TGCAGTGCTAGGGATCGACCAGGAGTCTGGAATTCACCCCTCCACTTT.

The rearrangement uses TRBV6-6 and TRBJ2-1, with D maybe TRBD1 (5 bases). V dropped 5 bases and J dropped 3 bases, with 14 bases sitting between them. The CDR3 sequence is 15 residues long. Germline values: CDR1 MNHNY, CDR2 SVGAGI (reference sequence). The CDR3 here is CASSGSGQGYNEQFF. CDR3 nucleotides: TGTGCCAGCAGTGGCTCAGGGCAGGGCTACAATGAGCAGTTCTTC.

This chain joins TRBV2 and TRBJ1-2; 12 bases are shared with TRBD1. Germline V CDR1 and CDR2: SNHLY, FYNNEI. The V and J ends lost 6 bases and 4 bases, in that order; junction bases with no gene match: 3. This CDR3 region has 14 residues. CDR3 DNA sequence: TGTGCCAGCAGGGGACAGGGGGCTGGCTATGGCTACACCTTC. Its translation is CASRGQGAGYGYTF. Supplemented by reference TRBV2 and TRBJ1-2, the full variable domain reads EPEVTQTPSHQVTQMGQEVILRCVPISNHLYFYWYRQILGQKVEFLVSFYNNEISEKSEIFDDQFSVERPDGSNFTLKIRSTKLEDSAMYFCASRGQGAGYGYTFGSGTRLTVV.

The rearrangement joins TRBV12-3 or TRBV12-4 to TRBJ1-5, with a possible D match to TRBD1 (6 bases). The CDR3 contains 12 residues. Trimming removed 5 bases from V and 7 bases from J, with 9 bases in between. The CDR3 DNA reads as TGTGCCAGCAGTACAGGGAGGCAGCCCCAGCATTTT. It translates to CASSTGRQPQHF.

V gene TRBV12-3 or TRBV12-4 combines with J gene TRBJ2-7, with D possibly TRBD1 on 6 matching bases. V lost 6 bases and J lost 7, with 19 bases in between. The CDR3 has 14 amino acids. CDR3 region: CASSPRTALGEQYF. DNA of the CDR3: TGTGCCAGCAGCCCCCGGACAGCTCTTGGGGAGCAGTACTTC.

This rearrangement joins TRBV3-1 to TRBJ1-2; D gene uncertain. Per germline, CDR1 LGHDT and CDR2 YNNKEL (reference sequence). The CDR3 is 15 amino acids. V was shortened by 4 bases and J by 2 bases, with 14 bases between the two germline ends. The DNA for the CDR3 is TGTGCCAGCAGCCGTTCCCTGGATCAGAACTATGGCTACACCTTC. The encoded protein is CASSRSLDQNYGYTF.

This clonotype occurred a few times. The chain joins TRBV20-1 to TRBJ2-1; no definite D call. The CDR3 sequence is 11 residues long. Trimming stripped 2 bases from V and 11 bases from J, with 10 bases between. Germline CDR1 is DFQATT and CDR2 is SNEGSKA (reference sequence). The CDR3 DNA reads as TGCAGTGCTAGATTCCGAATGAAGCAGTTCTTC. Protein: CSARFRMKQFF.

J is TRBJ2-7 and V is TRBV9; 7 nucleotides agree with TRBD2. The CDR3 is 14 amino acids. CDR1 is SGDLS and CDR2 is YYNGEE in the germline V gene. Trimming took 2 bases from V and 5 from J; bases not matched to a gene: 7. The CDR3 loop reads CASSVGRATHEQYF. The CDR3 region has the DNA TGTGCCAGCAGCGTGGGGAGGGCTACGCACGAGCAGTACTTC.

This clonotype was detected a few times. The rearrangement uses TRBV12-3 or TRBV12-4 and TRBJ2-3, with D perhaps TRBD2 (6 bases). This CDR3 is built from 16 residues. The V end lost 4 bases, the J end lost 1 base, and 15 bases lay between the germline ends. CDR3 DNA sequence: TGTGCCAGCAGTTCATTAGCGGCCACCGGCACAGATACGCAGTATTTT. Amino acid sequence: CASSSLAATGTDTQYF.

About this clonotype itself: A much larger clone lies one base from this, so it may be a read error. The V gene is TRBV7-9, the J gene TRBJ1-1, with a weak D call TRBD1 (6 bases). V was shortened by 1 base and J by 4 bases, with 10 bases between the two germline ends. The germline V gene has CDR1 SEHNR and CDR2 FQNEAQ (reference sequence). The CDR3 length is 14 residues. The CDR3 reads CASSLGQVTTEAFF. CDR3 DNA: TGTGCCAGCAGCTTAGGACAGGTGACCACTGAAGCTTTCTTT.

The J gene is TRBJ2-7, the V gene TRBV29-1; D may be TRBD1 or TRBD2 (5 bases each). V was cut by 7 bases and J by 4 bases, with 20 bases left in between. The CDR3 loop spans 14 amino acids. Germline loops: CDR1 SQVTM, CDR2 ANQGSEA. The CDR3 reads CSARESGTEYEQYF. In DNA, the CDR3 is TGCAGCGCCCGAGAGTCCGGGACGGAGTACGAGCAGTACTTC.

As for this clonotype: Compared with germline, one end of the junction differs, possibly owing to a read error. The chain has TRBV11-2 and TRBJ2-5; D not certain. This CDR3 has 18 residues. Germline lookup yields CDR1 SGHAT and CDR2 FQNNGV. CDR3 nucleotide sequence: TGTGCCAGCAGCTTAGATGAATGGAAGGGATCGGCACGAGAGACCCTGTACTTC. It translates to CASSLDEWKGSARETLYF.

This clonotype has only a few counts. The chain has TRBV6-2 or TRBV6-3 and TRBJ2-1; 9 nucleotides align to TRBD1. The CDR3 totals 18 residues. With V trimmed by 2 bases and J by 7 bases, 15 bases remained unmatched. Germline lookup yields CDR1 MNHEY and CDR2 SVGEGT. In nucleotides, the CDR3 is TGTGCCAGCAGTTACAAACCGGGACAGGGATTAGGAGGGAATGAGCAGTTCTTC. Translation gives CASSYKPGQGLGGNEQFF.

The V call is TRBV5-1, the J call TRBJ1-1; D gene unclear. The CDR3 is made up of 13 amino acids. The V and J ends lost 2 bases and 1 base respectively, with 6 bases between them. Germline V gene data show CDR1 as SGHRS and CDR2 as YFSETQ. CDR3 region: CASSFYENTEAFF. Written as DNA, the CDR3 is TGCGCCAGCAGCTTCTACGAGAACACTGAAGCTTTCTTT.

V and J are TRBV28 and TRBJ2-7; 10 bases align to TRBD1. Trimming removed 5 bases from V and 3 bases from J; junction bases left unmatched: 7. This CDR3 comprises 15 residues. The germline V gene has CDR1 MDHEN and CDR2 SYDVKM. DNA for the CDR3: TGTGCCAGCAGTCCCCGGACAGGGGGGGTCTACGAGCAGTACTTC. Translated: CASSPRTGGVYEQYF. Full variable domain (missing parts from reference TRBV28 and TRBJ2-7): DVKVTQSSRYLVKRTGEKVFLECVQDMDHENMFWYRQDPGLGLRLIYFSYDVKMKEKGDIPEGYSVSREKKERFSLILESASTNQTSMYLCASSPRTGGVYEQYFGPGTRLTVT.

This clonotype was seen a few times. CDR3 sequence (DNA): TGCGCCAGCACACGGGCAGAATACAATGAGCAGTTCTTC. This translates into CASTRAEYNEQFF. The chain uses TRBV5-1 and TRBJ2-1, with D hard to call. Per the germline V gene, CDR1 is SGHRS and CDR2 is YFSETQ. The CDR3 sequence is 13 residues long. Deletions cut 6 bases from V and 4 bases from J, with 11 bases between. Looking up the rest from reference TRBV5-1 and TRBJ2-1 gives the full variable domain: KAGVTQTPRYLIKTRGQQVTLSCSPISGHRSVSWYQQTPGQGLQFLFEYFSETQRNKGNFPGRFSGRQFSNSRSEMNVSTLELGDSALYLCASTRAEYNEQFFGPGTRLTVL.

This clonotype was picked up a small number of times. The rearrangement uses TRBV6-6 and TRBJ2-7; 8 bases map to TRBD1. CDR1 is MNHNY, CDR2 SVGAGI, per germline (reference sequence). The CDR3 runs to 15 residues. V was pared by 6 bases and J by 4 bases, with 11 bases of the junction left unmatched. In DNA form, the CDR3 reads TGTGCCAGCAGCCCCCGGGACAGGCAAAAGTACGAGCAGTACTTC. It specifies CASSPRDRQKYEQYF.

This chain connects TRBV20-1 to TRBJ2-5, with a weak D call TRBD2 (5 bases). The CDR3 covers 15 residues. Looked up from germline, CDR1 is DFQATT and CDR2 is SNEGSKA (reference sequence). Between the trimmed V and J ends, which lost 2 bases and 4 bases, there was a span of 17 bases. The CDR3 nucleotides read TGCAGTGCTAGATTACTAGACGGACTCCCAGAGACCCAGTACTTC. As protein: CSARLLDGLPETQYF.

CDR3 sequence (DNA): TGCGCCAGCAGCGTGGACGGGGGCTATGGCTACACCTTC. Amino acids: CASSVDGGYGYTF. The chain is built from TRBV5-1 and TRBJ1-2, with D possibly being TRBD1 (5 bases). Germline CDR1 SGHRS, CDR2 YFSETQ. The V end was cut by 4 bases, the J end by 4 bases, with 11 bases between. This CDR3 spans 13 amino acids.

The chain uses TRBV20-1 and TRBJ2-4, with a possible D match to TRBD1 (6 bases). This CDR3 has 14 residues. Germline CDR1 reads DFQATT; CDR2 reads SNEGSKA (reference sequence). Trimming left V 0 bases short and J 5 bases short, with 11 bases between. The CDR3 reads CSARETGIQNIQYF. CDR3 DNA sequence: TGCAGTGCTAGAGAAACAGGGATCCAAAACATTCAGTACTTC.

This chain connects TRBV7-2 to TRBJ1-1, with D possibly TRBD1 on 5 matching bases. In germline, CDR1 is SGHTA, CDR2 FQGNSA. V lost 4 bases and J lost 11, with 14 bases in between. The CDR3 covers 12 residues. DNA for the CDR3: TGTGCCAGCAGCTGGGGACCGACCGGGGCTTTCTTT. Protein sequence: CASSWGPTGAFF.

This clonotype was found a few times. The chain carries TRBV4-2 and TRBJ2-7; 7 nucleotides align to TRBD2. CDR1 and CDR2 (germline): LGHNA, YNFKEQ. The CDR3 length is 16 residues. Trimming cost V 1 base and J 0 bases; bases outside gene matches: 6. CDR3 coding DNA: TGTGCCAGCAGCCAAGTTAGCGGGCAGAGCTCCTACGAGCAGTACTTC. Amino acid sequence: CASSQVSGQSSYEQYF.

The V and J genes are TRBV20-1 and TRBJ2-3, with TRBD2 matching 8 bases. CDR1 and CDR2 (germline): DFQATT, SNEGSKA (reference sequence). The CDR3 has 15 amino acids. V lost 6 bases to trimming and J lost 3 bases; unmatched junction nucleotides: 11. This CDR3 is CSAPTVASGTDTQYF. The DNA of the CDR3 is TGCAGTGCCCCCACGGTGGCTAGCGGGACAGATACGCAGTATTTT.

The chain recombines TRBV5-1 with TRBJ2-5, with no clear D. V lost 1 base to trimming and J lost 11 bases, with 12 bases between them. Germline V gives CDR1 SGHRS, CDR2 YFSETQ. There are 12 residues in the CDR3. This chain's CDR3 is CASSLRRNEQYF. For the CDR3, the DNA is TGCGCCAGCAGCTTGCGGCGAAATGAGCAGTACTTC.

V is TRBV6-5 and J is TRBJ1-6; D call uncertain. This CDR3 comprises 12 residues. V lost 2 bases, J lost 8 bases, and 4 bases lay in between. Germline CDR1 is MNHEY and CDR2 is SVGAGI. The CDR3 protein is CASSYPHSPLHF. The CDR3 DNA follows: TGTGCCAGCAGTTACCCCCATTCACCCCTCCACTTT.